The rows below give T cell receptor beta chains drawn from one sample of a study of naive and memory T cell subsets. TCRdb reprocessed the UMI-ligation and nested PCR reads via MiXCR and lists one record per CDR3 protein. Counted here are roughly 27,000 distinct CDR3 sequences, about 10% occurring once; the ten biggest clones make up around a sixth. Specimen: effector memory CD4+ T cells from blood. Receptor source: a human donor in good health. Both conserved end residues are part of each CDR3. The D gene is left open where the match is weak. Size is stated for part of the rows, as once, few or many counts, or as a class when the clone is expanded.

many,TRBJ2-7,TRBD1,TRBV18,TGTGCCAGCTCCTGGGACAGGGCTCGGGAGCAGTACTTC,CASSWDRAREQYF
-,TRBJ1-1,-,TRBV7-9,TGTGCCAGCAGACCTCAGGGCACCAACACTGAAGCTTTCTTT,CASRPQGTNTEAFF
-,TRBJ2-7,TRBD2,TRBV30,TGTGCCTTAACTAAAGCGGGAGTCTACGAGCAGTACTTC,CALTKAGVYEQYF
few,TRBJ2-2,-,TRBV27,TGTGCCAGCAGACGGCCGGGACCCAACACCGGGGAGCTGTTTTTT,CASRRPGPNTGELFF
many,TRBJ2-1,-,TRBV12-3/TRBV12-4,TGTGCCAGCAGTTTATCTGGGGGGCGGTACAATGAGCAGTTCTTC,CASSLSGGRYNEQFF
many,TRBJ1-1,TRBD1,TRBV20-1,TGCAGTGCGATCGACAGGGGGAACACTGAAGCTTTCTTT,CSAIDRGNTEAFF
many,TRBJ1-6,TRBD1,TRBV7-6,TGTGCCAGCAGCTTAGATGGGACAGGCTATTCACCCCTCCACTTT,CASSLDGTGYSPLHF
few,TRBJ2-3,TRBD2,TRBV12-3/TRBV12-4,TGTGCCAGCAGTGTGGGGACTAGCGGGGGCCCTGTGCTAGATACGCAGTATTTT,CASSVGTSGGPVLDTQYF
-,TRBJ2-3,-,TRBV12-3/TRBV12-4,TGTGCCAGCAGCCGTCAGGGTCTCACGCAGTATTTT,CASSRQGLTQYF
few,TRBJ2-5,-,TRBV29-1,TGCAGCGTCCCACAGGGAAATAGGGAGACCCAGTACTTC,CSVPQGNRETQYF
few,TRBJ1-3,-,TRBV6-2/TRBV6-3,TGTGCCAGCAGTTTCAAGTCCCATAGAATTGGATCTGGAAACACCATATATTTT,CASSFKSHRIGSGNTIYF
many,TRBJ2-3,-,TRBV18,TGTGCCAGCTCACCGTTGCAGACCACAGATACGCAGTATTTT,CASSPLQTTDTQYF
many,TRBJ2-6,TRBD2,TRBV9,TGTGCCAGCAGCCCGTGGGGGGGATCTGGGGCCAACGTCCTGACTTTC,CASSPWGGSGANVLTF
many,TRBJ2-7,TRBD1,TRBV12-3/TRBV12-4,TGTGCCAGCGCAACCTCGGGACAGAGCTCCTACGAGCAGTACTTC,CASATSGQSSYEQYF
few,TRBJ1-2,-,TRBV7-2,TGTGCCAGCAACATACAGGGTCCGGGCTATGGCTACACCTTC,CASNIQGPGYGYTF
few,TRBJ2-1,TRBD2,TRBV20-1,TGCAGTGCTAACCCCGCTAGCGGGAGGTACAATGAGCAGTTCTTC,CSANPASGRYNEQFF
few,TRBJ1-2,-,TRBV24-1,TGTGCCACCAGTGATCCCGGCCGCGCGCGAGGCTACACCTTC,CATSDPGRARGYTF
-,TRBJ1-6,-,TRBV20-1,TGCAGTGCTAGAAGGGGGAGCTCCTATAATTCACCCCTCCACTTT,CSARRGSSYNSPLHF
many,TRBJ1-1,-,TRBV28,TGTGCCAGCAGCCTGGGACTTGAAGCTTTCTTT,CASSLGLEAFF